Shown below are 19 T cell receptor beta chains from a single sample sequenced in a study of cytomegalovirus exposure and HLA in healthy donors. The study ran its PCR with 60 Vbeta and 13 Jbeta primers. The data were produced by immunoSEQ multiplex PCR, yet TCRdb's version contains in-frame clones alone and is incomplete. Its table records under 95,000 clones. Sequencing input: PBMCs. Receptor source: a female donor in good health and CMV-seropositive.

This chain joins TRBV7-6 and TRBJ2-7, with 9 bases identical to TRBD2. The CDR3 covers 15 residues. The junction had 8 bases not matched to a gene; V was cut back by 5 bases and J by 3 bases. The germline V gene has CDR1 SGHVS and CDR2 FNYEAQ. CDR3 in DNA: TGTGCCAGCAGCGCCCGGCTAGCGGGATTCTACGAGCAGTACTTC. It yields the protein CASSARLAGFYEQYF. The entire variable domain, with the rest obtained from reference TRBV7-6 and TRBJ2-7, is as follows: GAGVSQSPRYKVTKRGQDVALRCDPISGHVSLYWYRQALGQGPEFLTYFNYEAQQDKSGLPNDRFSAERPEGSISTLTIQRTEQRDSAMYRCASSARLAGFYEQYFGPGTRLTVT.

Here the CDR3 reads CASSDRGRNTDTQYF. CDR3 DNA: TGTGCCAGTAGTGACAGGGGGCGAAACACAGATACGCAGTATTTT. This chain links TRBV19 with TRBJ2-3, with TRBD1 identical over 10 bases. The V gene end was trimmed by 5 bases and the J gene end by 2 bases; junction bases not matched to a gene: 4. Germline assignment: CDR1 LNHDA and CDR2 SQIVND (reference sequence). The CDR3 covers 15 residues.

The rearrangement links TRBV6-1 to TRBJ2-7; a weak D match, TRBD1 (6 bases). Deletions cut 8 bases from V and 5 bases from J, with 19 bases between. The CDR3 is 14 amino acids. The germline V gene encodes CDR1 MNHNS and CDR2 SASEGT. CDR3 in amino acids: CASGGDRWLHEQYF. The CDR3 DNA follows: TGTGCCAGCGGAGGAGACAGGTGGTTACACGAGCAGTACTTC.

The gene calls are TRBV6-5 and TRBJ1-1, with 7 bases identical to TRBD1. The V segment lost 5 bases and the J segment 5 bases; nucleotides outside the gene matches: 8. Germline CDR1 MNHEY, CDR2 SVGAGI. This CDR3 contains 14 residues. The CDR3 DNA sequence: TGTGCCAGCAGTGTAACAGGGGTGAGGACTGAAGCTTTCTTT. Translating it yields CASSVTGVRTEAFF.

This chain joins TRBV29-1 and TRBJ2-1; D is ambiguous. The germline gives CDR1 SQVTM, CDR2 ANQGSEA. V gave up 0 bases and J gave up 4 bases, with 10 bases separating them. CDR3 length equals 14 residues. CDR3: CSVEDFQEYNEQFF. In nucleotides, the CDR3 is TGCAGCGTTGAAGATTTCCAGGAATACAATGAGCAGTTCTTC.

The genes are TRBV28 and TRBJ1-5; D ambiguous. The CDR3 is 12 amino acids. Trimming removed 8 bases from V and 5 bases from J, with 10 bases in between. Germline assignment: CDR1 MDHEN and CDR2 SYDVKM. For the CDR3, the DNA is TGTGCCAGCCGACTCCTTGATCAGCCCCAGCATTTT. Its translation: CASRLLDQPQHF.

Remarks on this clone: Mismatch with germline at one junction end may stem from a read error. The chain combines TRBV29-1 with TRBJ1-1, with D possibly TRBD1 on 5 matching bases. Germline loops: CDR1 SQVTM, CDR2 ANQGSEA. This CDR3 has 13 residues. The CDR3 is CSVQDGLGVVAFF. The CDR3 bases are TGCAGCGTTCAAGACGGTTTAGGGGTCGTGGCTTTCTTT.

The chain uses TRBV19 and TRBJ2-7; 7 bases line up with TRBD1. The CDR3 runs to 15 residues. V was clipped by 0 bases and J by 2 bases; unmatched bases: 4. The germline gives CDR1 LNHDA, CDR2 SQIVND (reference sequence). CDR3 amino acids: CASSIDRTGPYEQYF. The CDR3 region has the DNA TGTGCCAGTAGTATAGACAGGACAGGACCCTACGAGCAGTACTTC. The whole variable domain, remainder taken from reference TRBV19 and TRBJ2-7, is DGGITQSPKYLFRKEGQNVTLSCEQNLNHDAMYWYRQDPGQGLRLIYYSQIVNDFQKGDIAEGYSVSREKKESFPLTVTSAQKNPTAFYLCASSIDRTGPYEQYFGPGTRLTVT.

The J gene is TRBJ1-2, the V gene TRBV5-4, with a tentative D call TRBD1 (5 bases). The CDR3 is 14 amino acids. V shed 0 bases and J shed 8 bases, with 14 bases lying between them. Germline V gene lookup returns CDR1 SGHNT and CDR2 YYREEE (reference sequence). The CDR3 here is CASSLAGTGGGYTF. CDR3 DNA sequence: TGTGCCAGCAGCTTGGCAGGGACTGGGGGAGGCTACACCTTC.

The chain joins TRBV5-1 to TRBJ1-1, with 9 bases that match TRBD1. With V trimmed by 2 bases and J by 1 base, 3 bases remained unmatched. CDR1 SGHRS and CDR2 YFSETQ come from the germline V gene. This CDR3 has 15 residues. The CDR3 protein is CASSLGTGTNTEAFF. CDR3 bases: TGCGCCAGCAGCTTAGGGACAGGGACGAACACTGAAGCTTTCTTT. Using reference TRBV5-1 and TRBJ1-1 for the parts outside the CDR3, the full variable domain is KAGVTQTPRYLIKTRGQQVTLSCSPISGHRSVSWYQQTPGQGLQFLFEYFSETQRNKGNFPGRFSGRQFSNSRSEMNVSTLELGDSALYLCASSLGTGTNTEAFFGQGTRLTVV.

For this clone: The sample carries other DNA sequences with the same CDR3. CDR3 sequence (DNA): TGTGCCAGCAGGACAAGGGGGCGAGAGACCCAGTACTTC. Translation: CASRTRGRETQYF. The rearrangement uses TRBV28 and TRBJ2-5; 7 positions match TRBD1. Germline CDR1 reads MDHEN; CDR2 reads SYDVKM. The length of the CDR3 is 13 residues. Unmatched junction bases numbered 5, after V lost 6 bases and J lost 4 bases. Full variable domain (rest looked up from reference TRBV28 and TRBJ2-5): DVKVTQSSRYLVKRTGEKVFLECVQDMDHENMFWYRQDPGLGLRLIYFSYDVKMKEKGDIPEGYSVSREKKERFSLILESASTNQTSMYLCASRTRGRETQYFGPGTRLLVL.

This sequence joins TRBV28 and TRBJ2-1; D ambiguous. The CDR3 runs to 13 residues. V lost 3 bases, J lost 5 bases, and 8 bases lay in between. Germline lookup yields CDR1 MDHEN and CDR2 SYDVKM. Here the CDR3 reads CASSLWQDNEQFF. Written as DNA, the CDR3 is TGTGCCAGCAGTTTGTGGCAGGACAATGAGCAGTTCTTC.

In DNA form, the CDR3 reads TGTGCCAGCAGCTTAGCGGAAGGGGCGGGAACTGAAGCTTTCTTT. It yields the protein CASSLAEGAGTEAFF. The chain has TRBV7-9 and TRBJ1-1, with D tentatively TRBD1 (5 bases). This CDR3 contains 15 residues. Trimming removed 0 bases from V and 5 bases from J, with 13 bases in between. Germline V gives CDR1 SEHNR, CDR2 FQNEAQ (reference sequence). The variable domain in full, with the rest retrieved from reference TRBV7-9 and TRBJ1-1, is DTGVSQNPRHKITKRGQNVTFRCDPISEHNRLYWYRQTLGQGPEFLTYFQNEAQLEKSRLLSDRFSAERPKGSFSTLEIQRTEQGDSAMYLCASSLAEGAGTEAFFGQGTRLTVV.

V is TRBV20-1 and J is TRBJ2-5; TRBD2 is a possible D gene (5 bases). The end of the DNA fits TRBJ2-7 better, so the J call may be wrong. The CDR3 sequence is 11 residues long. Per the germline V gene, CDR1 is DFQATT and CDR2 is SNEGSKA (reference sequence). The CDR3 spells CSARTGFEQYF. The CDR3 nucleotides are TGCAGTGCTAGGACGGGGTTCGAGCAGTACTTC.

V and J are TRBV28 and TRBJ2-6; TRBD1 is a possible D gene (6 bases). The V end was cut by 5 bases, the J end by 1 base, with 21 bases between. The V gene's germline CDR1 is MDHEN and CDR2 SYDVKM. The CDR3 runs to 19 residues. CDR3 amino acids: CASSDQGTWGKSGANVLTF. DNA for the CDR3: TGTGCCAGCAGTGATCAGGGGACGTGGGGTAAATCTGGGGCCAACGTCCTGACTTTC.

The CDR3 DNA reads as TGTGCCAGTAGGGGACAGGGCGGCACAGATACGCAGTATTTT. Its protein product is CASRGQGGTDTQYF. The chain combines TRBV19 with TRBJ2-3; TRBD1 agrees at 9 bases. The CDR3 contains 14 residues. Germline CDR1 and CDR2: LNHDA and SQIVND (reference sequence). Unmatched junction bases numbered 2, after V lost 6 bases and J lost 1 base.

The rearrangement links TRBV19 to TRBJ1-1, with 7 positions matching TRBD1. V was clipped by 4 bases and J by 6 bases; unmatched bases: 8. The germline CDR1 and CDR2 sequences are LNHDA and SQIVND (reference sequence). The length of the CDR3 is 14 residues. The CDR3, as DNA: TGTGCCAGTAGTAAGAGGGACAGAGCAGCTGAAGCTTTCTTT. Translating it yields CASSKRDRAAEAFF.

The chain has TRBV6-1 and TRBJ1-5; D is ambiguous. The V gene's germline CDR1 is MNHNS and CDR2 SASEGT. Trimming took off 7 bases at V and 0 bases at J, with 13 bases between the two ends. The CDR3 contains 15 residues. CDR3 bases: TGTGCCAGCACCTCAGGAGGTTATAGCAATCAGCCCCAGCATTTT. It yields the protein CASTSGGYSNQPQHF.

The chain recombines TRBV5-1 with TRBJ2-7; 7 nucleotides agree with TRBD1. This CDR3 contains 16 residues. With V trimmed by 1 base and J by 2 bases, 9 bases remained unmatched. Germline assignment: CDR1 SGHRS and CDR2 YFSETQ. This CDR3 is CASSLPKQGSAYEQYF. The CDR3 DNA sequence: TGCGCCAGCAGCTTGCCCAAACAGGGGTCCGCCTACGAGCAGTACTTC.